This T cell receptor beta chain was retrieved from a study of CD8 T cells in ankylosing spondylitis. V was clipped by 1 base and J by 0 bases, with 15 bases between them. Germline-derived CDR1 and CDR2 are LGHNA and YSLEER. This CDR3 is 18 amino acids long. There are a few counts of this clonotype. The target antigen is unknown. Study observations and caveats: Clones linked to disease were reported to show significant enrichment in matched ankylosing spondylitis synovial fluid. Characteristic of ankylosing spondylitis blood, it appeared, was a TCR beta motif comprising about 8 highly homologous variants.

One entry per CDR3 protein, called by TCRdb with MiXCR from the 5' RACE reads. This table has about 840,000 distinct CDR3 sequences, roughly 12% appearing once. This TCR came from a male donor with ankylosing spondylitis. The rearrangement uses TRBV4-3 and TRBJ2-2; unclear D gene. The specimen sequenced was blood, either unsorted or a sorted T cell fraction (not recorded which). The CDR3 reads CASSQVSPQATNTGELFF. The CDR3, as DNA: TGCGCCAGCAGCCAAGTTAGCCCGCAGGCGACGAACACCGGGGAGCTGTTTTTT.